A selection of T cell receptor beta chains follows, all from one sample in a study of graft-versus-host responses after intestinal transplantation. These receptors lack a known antigen. The method was immunoSEQ multiplex PCR; TCRdb's version includes in-frame clones alone and lacks a portion of them. There are just over 40,000 clones in the sample; roughly 95% occur only once, and 0.5% to 0.55% lies in the top ten. The source was unstimulated CD8+ T cells sorted from spleen or lymph node cells, collected before transplant. These receptors all stem from a human donor who was the organ donor for an intestinal transplant. Each CDR3 is given with its conserved first and last residue. D genes are given only for firm matches. Size is stated for part of the rows, as once, few or many counts, or as a class when the clone is expanded.

j_gene,v_gene,d_gene,abundance,CDR3nt,CDR3aa
TRBJ2-7,TRBV5-4,NA,NA,TGTGCCAGCAGCTTGGGAGTGGGCTCCTACGAGCAGTACTTC,CASSLGVGSYEQYF
TRBJ2-3,TRBV19,NA,NA,TGTGCCAGTAGTGCCCAGTTTGACACAGATACGCAGTATTTT,CASSAQFDTDTQYF
TRBJ2-7,TRBV5-6,NA,once,TGTGCCAGCAGCTTGGCAGGGCCCTACGAGCAGTACTTC,CASSLAGPYEQYF
TRBJ1-1,TRBV2,TRBD1,NA,TGTGCCAGCAGTGCACCCAGGGGGGGGATGAACACTGAAGCTTTCTTT,CASSAPRGGMNTEAFF
TRBJ2-7,TRBV18,TRBD2,NA,TGTGCCAGCTCACCGACTAGCGGGGTTTACGAGCAGTACTTC,CASSPTSGVYEQYF
TRBJ1-5,TRBV21-1,NA,once,TGTGCCAGCAGCAAAAAAAAAGCCGACGGACAGGATCCCGGCAGGGTTTCAGGCCAGCCCCAGCATTTT,CASSKKKADGQDPGRVSGQPQHF
TRBJ2-7,TRBV25-1,NA,NA,TGTGCCAGCAGTGAAGGCACGGGCTACGAGCAGTACTTC,CASSEGTGYEQYF
TRBJ1-6,TRBV27,NA,NA,TGTGCCAGCAGTCATCAAAATCCCTTTTCACCCCTCCACTTT,CASSHQNPFSPLHF
TRBJ1-1,TRBV30,NA,NA,TGTGCCTGGAGTGTATACACAGACACTGAAGCTTTCTTT,CAWSVYTDTEAFF
TRBJ1-5,TRBV5-6,NA,once,TGTGCCAGCAGCTTCGGGGTCGGTCAGCCCCAGCATTTT,CASSFGVGQPQHF
TRBJ2-2,TRBV6-1,TRBD1,NA,TGTGCCAGCAACTTCGGGACAGTTGCCGGGGAGCTGTTTTTT,CASNFGTVAGELFF
TRBJ1-1,TRBV19,NA,NA,TGTGCCAGTAGTCAGACAGGCGGGAACACTGAAGCTTTCTTT,CASSQTGGNTEAFF
TRBJ1-5,TRBV7-8,NA,NA,TGTGCCAGCAGCTCAGGATCAAATAGCAATCAGCCCCAGCATTTT,CASSSGSNSNQPQHF
TRBJ1-1,TRBV2,NA,NA,TGTGCCAGGGATACAGGGATTACGAGCACTGAAGCTTTCTTT,CARDTGITSTEAFF
TRBJ2-7,TRBV6-1,NA,NA,TGTGCCAGCAGCGAAGTGGTCTTAGCGCCTAACGAGCAGTACTTC,CASSEVVLAPNEQYF
TRBJ2-1,TRBV5-1,TRBD2,NA,TGCGCCAGCAGCTGGACTAGCGCGGCCTACAATGAGCAGTTCTTC,CASSWTSAAYNEQFF
TRBJ2-7,TRBV28,NA,NA,TGTGCCAGCAGTCCGCTGGAGTGGGGGTATTACGAGCAGTACTTC,CASSPLEWGYYEQYF
TRBJ1-2,TRBV11-2,TRBD1,NA,TGTGCCAGCAGCTCAACAGGGGAGCGAGGTGGCTACACCTTC,CASSSTGERGGYTF
TRBJ2-7,TRBV5-4,NA,once,TGTGCCAGCAGCTCGGGGGCCGGTCCTGAGCAGTACTTC,CASSSGAGPEQYF
TRBJ2-3,TRBV13,TRBD2,NA,TGTGCCAGCAGCTCCCGGACTAGCGGGGGCCCAGATACGCAGTATTTT,CASSSRTSGGPDTQYF
TRBJ2-1,TRBV19,NA,NA,TGTGCCAGTAGTATCTCCGGGGGTGAGCAGTTCTTC,CASSISGGEQFF
TRBJ1-3,TRBV11-2,NA,NA,TGTGCCAGCAGCTACGGAGGTTCCTCTGGAAACACCATATATTTT,CASSYGGSSGNTIYF
TRBJ2-1,TRBV6-1,TRBD2,NA,TGTGCCAGCAGTCGCGGGGGCTACAATGAGCAGTTCTTC,CASSRGGYNEQFF
TRBJ2-1,TRBV13,NA,NA,TGTGCCAGCTCTCTAAGGACGGGGGAGATGCTCCGAGACAATGAGCAGTTCTTC,CASSLRTGEMLRDNEQFF
TRBJ1-1,TRBV6-5,NA,NA,TGTGCCAGCACCCCTCTCCTGAGCCCCTTCGGAGCTTTCTTT,CASTPLLSPFGAFF
TRBJ2-1,TRBV15,NA,NA,TGTGCCACCAGCAGAGTAGCGGAGGACAATGAGCAGTTCTTC,CATSRVAEDNEQFF
TRBJ2-7,TRBV18,NA,NA,TGTGCCAGCTCACCCCCCGGCAACGAGCAGTACTTC,CASSPPGNEQYF
TRBJ1-2,TRBV7-9,NA,NA,TGTGCCAGCAGCTCCTGGACGGCCTATGGCTACACCTTC,CASSSWTAYGYTF
TRBJ2-3,TRBV27,TRBD2,NA,TGTGCCAGCAGCCGTCATGCGGGGGGGGACACAGATACGCAGTATTTT,CASSRHAGGDTDTQYF
TRBJ1-1,TRBV4-2,NA,NA,TGTGCCAGCAGCCAAGAGATGGGGGGGTCGTGGACTGAAGCTTTCTTT,CASSQEMGGSWTEAFF
TRBJ2-1,TRBV9,TRBD2,NA,TGTGCCAGCAGCCTCACCGGGACTAGCGACTACAATGAGCAGTTCTTC,CASSLTGTSDYNEQFF
TRBJ2-2,TRBV10-2,NA,NA,TGCGCCAGCAGTCCGACAGCGAACACCGGGGAGCTGTTTTTT,CASSPTANTGELFF
TRBJ1-2,TRBV7-9,NA,NA,TGTGCCAGCAGCCCCCGAACCGGGGGGGGGTTAGGCTACACCTTC,CASSPRTGGGLGYTF
TRBJ2-7,TRBV7-3,TRBD1,NA,TGTGCCAGCAGCCCGGGGGTGGGACAGGGGTTCGAGCAGTACTTC,CASSPGVGQGFEQYF
TRBJ2-3,TRBV18,TRBD1,NA,TGTGCCAGCTCACCGATAACAGGGGGCTTCACAGATACGCAGTATTTT,CASSPITGGFTDTQYF